This is a list of T cell receptor beta chains from one sample in a study of blood T cell repertoires in COVID-19. The protocol was immunoSEQ multiplex PCR, while the TCRdb copy is restricted to in-frame clones and leaves out a portion. This sample has approximately 170,000 clones, with approximately 80% found just once. The source material was peripheral blood. The source is a man aged 65 to 79 who had recovered from COVID-19. Each CDR3 is given with its conserved first and last residue. Each record gives: clone size, D gene, J gene, V gene, CDR3 length, CDR3 DNA, CDR3 protein. D genes are given only for firm matches. Some rows have no size entry. The others give once, few or many, or a class for an expanded clone.

clone_size: once
d_call: TRBD1
j_call: TRBJ2-7
v_call: TRBV7-9
cdr3_length: 15
cdr3_nt: TGTGCCAGCAGCTTCGGGCAGGGGGCAGGCTACGAGCAGTACTTC
cdr3_aa: CASSFGQGAGYEQYF

clone_size: .
d_call: .
j_call: TRBJ2-3
v_call: TRBV6-1
cdr3_length: 15
cdr3_nt: TGTGCCAGCAGTGAATGGGGGAGGGGGGAAGATACGCAGTATTTT
cdr3_aa: CASSEWGRGEDTQYF

clone_size: .
d_call: TRBD1
j_call: TRBJ2-5
v_call: TRBV25-1
cdr3_length: 17
cdr3_nt: TGTGCCAGCAGTGAATGGGGGGACAGGTGGAGACAAGAGACCCAGTACTTC
cdr3_aa: CASSEWGDRWRQETQYF

clone_size: .
d_call: .
j_call: TRBJ1-1
v_call: TRBV6-5
cdr3_length: 15
cdr3_nt: TGTGCCAGCAGTTACTCCTCGGAGGCGTACACTGAAGCTTTCTTT
cdr3_aa: CASSYSSEAYTEAFF

clone_size: .
d_call: .
j_call: TRBJ2-5
v_call: TRBV3-1/TRBV3-2
cdr3_length: 13
cdr3_nt: TGTGCCAGCAGCCAAACTGTACGAGAGACCCAGTACTTC
cdr3_aa: CASSQTVRETQYF

clone_size: .
d_call: TRBD2
j_call: TRBJ2-5
v_call: TRBV10-3
cdr3_length: 14
cdr3_nt: TGTGCCATCAGTGGACTAGCGGGACGCGAGACCCAGTACTTC
cdr3_aa: CAISGLAGRETQYF

clone_size: .
d_call: .
j_call: TRBJ2-1
v_call: TRBV6-2/TRBV6-3
cdr3_length: 17
cdr3_nt: TGTGCCAGCAGCCCGAGGGGAGGATGGCCATCCTACAATGAGCAGTTCTTC
cdr3_aa: CASSPRGGWPSYNEQFF

clone_size: .
d_call: TRBD1
j_call: TRBJ2-2
v_call: TRBV11-2
cdr3_length: 16
cdr3_nt: TGTGCCAGCAGCTTATTCGAGACAGGGCACACCGGGGAGCTGTTTTTT
cdr3_aa: CASSLFETGHTGELFF

clone_size: .
d_call: .
j_call: TRBJ1-1
v_call: TRBV10-3
cdr3_length: 13
cdr3_nt: TGTGCCATCGCGGGTTCCATGAACACTGAAGCTTTCTTT
cdr3_aa: CAIAGSMNTEAFF

clone_size: once
d_call: TRBD2
j_call: TRBJ2-4
v_call: TRBV9
cdr3_length: 17
cdr3_nt: TGTGCCAGCAGCGAGCCGGGACTAGCCCTAGCCAAAAACATTCAGTACTTC
cdr3_aa: CASSEPGLALAKNIQYF

clone_size: .
d_call: .
j_call: TRBJ1-2
v_call: TRBV13
cdr3_length: 14
cdr3_nt: TGTGCCAGCAGCTTCGCCACAGGAGCCTATGGCTACACCTTC
cdr3_aa: CASSFATGAYGYTF

clone_size: .
d_call: TRBD1
j_call: TRBJ2-7
v_call: TRBV18
cdr3_length: 15
cdr3_nt: TGTGCCAGCTCACCACCGGGGACAGGGGGCTACGAGCAGTACTTC
cdr3_aa: CASSPPGTGGYEQYF

clone_size: .
d_call: .
j_call: TRBJ1-1
v_call: TRBV3-1/TRBV3-2
cdr3_length: 15
cdr3_nt: TGTGCCAGCAGCCCCTGGGAGGGTTCCAACACTGAAGCTTTCTTT
cdr3_aa: CASSPWEGSNTEAFF

clone_size: .
d_call: TRBD1
j_call: TRBJ2-3
v_call: TRBV2
cdr3_length: 14
cdr3_nt: TGTGCCAGCACCGGACAGGGGGCTACAGATACGCAGTATTTT
cdr3_aa: CASTGQGATDTQYF

clone_size: .
d_call: TRBD2
j_call: TRBJ2-1
v_call: TRBV5-1
cdr3_length: 17
cdr3_nt: TGCGCCAGCAGCTTGGGACTAGCGGGAGTTGCCCGCAATGAGCAGTTCTTC
cdr3_aa: CASSLGLAGVARNEQFF

clone_size: .
d_call: .
j_call: TRBJ1-5
v_call: TRBV10-3
cdr3_length: 13
cdr3_nt: TGTGCCATCAGTGATGAGCCTCATCAGCCCCAGCATTTT
cdr3_aa: CAISDEPHQPQHF

clone_size: .
d_call: .
j_call: TRBJ2-5
v_call: TRBV11-2
cdr3_length: 15
cdr3_nt: TGTGCCAGCAGCTTAGCAAGGGGGGGGCAAGAGACCCAGTACTTC
cdr3_aa: CASSLARGGQETQYF

clone_size: .
d_call: TRBD2
j_call: TRBJ2-7
v_call: TRBV6-2/TRBV6-3
cdr3_length: 15
cdr3_nt: TGTGCCAGCAGTTATAGCAGCGGGGGACCTTACGAGCAGTACTTC
cdr3_aa: CASSYSSGGPYEQYF

clone_size: .
d_call: .
j_call: TRBJ1-1
v_call: TRBV5-6
cdr3_length: 14
cdr3_nt: TGTGCCAGCAGCTTTGATGGGGCCAACACTGAAGCTTTCTTT
cdr3_aa: CASSFDGANTEAFF

clone_size: few
d_call: .
j_call: TRBJ1-6
v_call: TRBV7-2
cdr3_length: 15
cdr3_nt: TGTGCCAGCAGCCCCGACAGGTTGATGAATTCACCCCTCCACTTT
cdr3_aa: CASSPDRLMNSPLHF

clone_size: .
d_call: .
j_call: TRBJ2-7
v_call: TRBV10-3
cdr3_length: 12
cdr3_nt: TGTGCCATCAGCCCCTCGGTTTTCGAGCAGTACTTC
cdr3_aa: CAISPSVFEQYF

clone_size: once
d_call: TRBD2
j_call: TRBJ2-2
v_call: TRBV5-1
cdr3_length: 15
cdr3_nt: TGCGCCAGCAGCTTGGAAGGACTAGGAGCCGGGGAGCTGTTTTTT
cdr3_aa: CASSLEGLGAGELFF

clone_size: .
d_call: TRBD1
j_call: TRBJ1-2
v_call: TRBV5-4
cdr3_length: 13
cdr3_nt: TGTGCCAGCAGCTACCCGACAGGGAATGGCTACACCTTC
cdr3_aa: CASSYPTGNGYTF

clone_size: .
d_call: .
j_call: TRBJ1-6
v_call: TRBV5-8
cdr3_length: 12
cdr3_nt: TGTGCCAGCAGCTCGAGAGGTTCACCCCTCCACTTT
cdr3_aa: CASSSRGSPLHF

clone_size: few
d_call: TRBD1
j_call: TRBJ1-4
v_call: TRBV6-2/TRBV6-3
cdr3_length: 16
cdr3_nt: TGTGCCAGCAGTCCCGGAAGGGGGCCCGATAATGAAAAACTGTTTTTT
cdr3_aa: CASSPGRGPDNEKLFF

clone_size: .
d_call: TRBD2
j_call: TRBJ2-3
v_call: TRBV5-1
cdr3_length: 16
cdr3_nt: TGCGCCAGCAGCGACCTAGCGGGGCGTAGCACAGATACGCAGTATTTT
cdr3_aa: CASSDLAGRSTDTQYF

clone_size: .
d_call: TRBD2
j_call: TRBJ2-7
v_call: TRBV28
cdr3_length: 15
cdr3_nt: TGTGCCAGCAGTCTTGGGACTAGCGGTATCTACGAGCAGTACTTC
cdr3_aa: CASSLGTSGIYEQYF

clone_size: .
d_call: TRBD2
j_call: TRBJ2-7
v_call: TRBV5-4
cdr3_length: 16
cdr3_nt: TGTGCCAGCAGCTTGGTGGCGGGAGGGCCCTCCTACGAGCAGTACTTC
cdr3_aa: CASSLVAGGPSYEQYF

clone_size: .
d_call: .
j_call: TRBJ2-1
v_call: TRBV3-1/TRBV3-2
cdr3_length: 12
cdr3_nt: TGTGCCAGCAGCGAGAGGAGCGGTCAGCAGTTCTTC
cdr3_aa: CASSERSGQQFF

clone_size: .
d_call: .
j_call: TRBJ2-7
v_call: TRBV4-1
cdr3_length: 14
cdr3_nt: TGCGCCAGCAGCCTACGGACAGCCTACTACGAGCAGTACTTC
cdr3_aa: CASSLRTAYYEQYF

clone_size: .
d_call: TRBD1
j_call: TRBJ1-1
v_call: TRBV30
cdr3_length: 12
cdr3_nt: TGTGCCTGGGGTGGACAGGGGGTTGAAGCTTTCTTT
cdr3_aa: CAWGGQGVEAFF

clone_size: .
d_call: .
j_call: TRBJ2-2
v_call: TRBV7-7
cdr3_length: 14
cdr3_nt: TGTGCTAGCAGCTTAGGTCAGTCCACCGGGGAGCTGTTTTTT
cdr3_aa: CASSLGQSTGELFF

clone_size: .
d_call: .
j_call: TRBJ1-2
v_call: TRBV6-6
cdr3_length: 15
cdr3_nt: TGTGCCAGCAGTATTATCGGGGACCGGGGGTATGGCTACACCTTC
cdr3_aa: CASSIIGDRGYGYTF

clone_size: .
d_call: .
j_call: TRBJ1-2
v_call: TRBV6-2/TRBV6-3
cdr3_length: 15
cdr3_nt: TGTGCCAGCAGCTATAGACAGCGCCAGTATTATGGCTACACCTTC
cdr3_aa: CASSYRQRQYYGYTF

clone_size: .
d_call: TRBD1
j_call: TRBJ2-1
v_call: TRBV11-2
cdr3_length: 21
cdr3_nt: TGTGCCAGCAGTTTAAGTCCCGGGACAGGGGTCCCTGGAAGCTCCTACAATGAGCAGTTCTTC
cdr3_aa: CASSLSPGTGVPGSSYNEQFF

clone_size: .
d_call: .
j_call: TRBJ2-6
v_call: TRBV10-1
cdr3_length: 15
cdr3_nt: TGCGCCAGCAGTGACGGGGGATCTGGGGCCAACGTCCTGACTTTC
cdr3_aa: CASSDGGSGANVLTF

clone_size: .
d_call: .
j_call: TRBJ2-3
v_call: TRBV6-5
cdr3_length: 12
cdr3_nt: TGTGCCAGCAGTTACGGGAGGGATACGCAGTATTTT
cdr3_aa: CASSYGRDTQYF

clone_size: .
d_call: .
j_call: TRBJ1-5
v_call: TRBV2
cdr3_length: 14
cdr3_nt: TGTGCCAGCAGTGTGGAGGGGTTTGCGGTCCCCCAGCATTTT
cdr3_aa: CASSVEGFAVPQHF

clone_size: .
d_call: .
j_call: TRBJ2-3
v_call: TRBV9
cdr3_length: 15
cdr3_nt: TGTGCCAGCAGCCTAAGCGGGTGGGACACAGATACGCAGTATTTT
cdr3_aa: CASSLSGWDTDTQYF

clone_size: .
d_call: .
j_call: TRBJ2-6
v_call: TRBV7-2
cdr3_length: 16
cdr3_nt: TGTGCCAGCAGCTTTAAAAGCTTCCGGGGGGCCAACGTCCTGACTTTC
cdr3_aa: CASSFKSFRGANVLTF

clone_size: .
d_call: TRBD1
j_call: TRBJ1-6
v_call: TRBV14
cdr3_length: 15
cdr3_nt: TGTGCCAGCAGCACACGGGACAGGGGTTATTCACCCCTCCACTTT
cdr3_aa: CASSTRDRGYSPLHF

clone_size: .
d_call: .
j_call: TRBJ1-6
v_call: TRBV27
cdr3_length: 15
cdr3_nt: TGTGCCAGCAGTTTAACGGCGGGGGCTAATTCACCCCTCCACTTT
cdr3_aa: CASSLTAGANSPLHF

clone_size: once
d_call: TRBD1
j_call: TRBJ2-2
v_call: TRBV9
cdr3_length: 15
cdr3_nt: TGTGCCAGCAGCGGGGGACAGGGAGGGCCCGGGGAGCTGTTTTTT
cdr3_aa: CASSGGQGGPGELFF

clone_size: .
d_call: TRBD2
j_call: TRBJ2-1
v_call: TRBV11-2
cdr3_length: 17
cdr3_nt: TGTGCCAGCAGTCCCGTCACGGGAGGAGGCCCCTACAATGAGCAGTTCTTC
cdr3_aa: CASSPVTGGGPYNEQFF

clone_size: .
d_call: .
j_call: TRBJ1-5
v_call: TRBV18
cdr3_length: 14
cdr3_nt: TGTGCCAGCTCGAGGTCCAATAGCAATCAGCCCCAGCATTTT
cdr3_aa: CASSRSNSNQPQHF

clone_size: .
d_call: .
j_call: TRBJ1-1
v_call: TRBV9
cdr3_length: 16
cdr3_nt: TGTGCCAGCAGCGTAGATCTCGCAGTTAGCGGCACTGAAGCTTTCTTT
cdr3_aa: CASSVDLAVSGTEAFF

clone_size: .
d_call: .
j_call: TRBJ2-1
v_call: TRBV27
cdr3_length: 14
cdr3_nt: TGTGCCAGCAGTTTGCCGAGCTCCTACAATGAGCAGTTCTTC
cdr3_aa: CASSLPSSYNEQFF

clone_size: .
d_call: .
j_call: TRBJ1-1
v_call: TRBV27
cdr3_length: 15
cdr3_nt: TGTGCCAGCAGTTTAGAAGGGGTGCGGGGCACTGAAGCTTTCTTT
cdr3_aa: CASSLEGVRGTEAFF

clone_size: .
d_call: .
j_call: TRBJ2-1
v_call: TRBV6-6
cdr3_length: 11
cdr3_nt: TGTGCCAGTGCCACCGGCAATGAGCAGTTCTTC
cdr3_aa: CASATGNEQFF

clone_size: .
d_call: .
j_call: TRBJ2-1
v_call: TRBV13
cdr3_length: 13
cdr3_nt: TGTGCCAGCAGCTTTGGTAGCCGGAATGAGCAGTTCTTC
cdr3_aa: CASSFGSRNEQFF

clone_size: .
d_call: TRBD2
j_call: TRBJ2-3
v_call: TRBV9
cdr3_length: 15
cdr3_nt: TGTGCCAGCAGGAAGCTTAGCGGGAGTGGAGATACGCAGTATTTT
cdr3_aa: CASRKLSGSGDTQYF

clone_size: .
d_call: .
j_call: TRBJ2-7
v_call: TRBV5-4
cdr3_length: 11
cdr3_nt: TGTGCCACCAGGGGGGGCTACGAGCAGTACTTC
cdr3_aa: CATRGGYEQYF

clone_size: .
d_call: .
j_call: TRBJ1-5
v_call: TRBV19
cdr3_length: 13
cdr3_nt: TGTGCCAGTAGTATAGGCGATCATCAGCCCCAGCATTTT
cdr3_aa: CASSIGDHQPQHF